Below are 5 T cell receptor beta chains sequenced from a single sample in a study of cytomegalovirus exposure and HLA in healthy donors. Primers: 60 Vbeta forward and 13 Jbeta reverse. Produced via immunoSEQ multiplex PCR; TCRdb's table is partial and in-frame only. Here the sample table reports some 180,000 clones. The material sequenced was PBMCs. The receptors originated from a man aged 25-45 years in good health and CMV-seronegative.

This sequence joins TRBV19 and TRBJ1-4; the D gene is possibly TRBD1 (6 bases). V lost 3 bases, J lost 5 bases, and 10 bases lay in between. Germline V gene data show CDR1 as LNHDA and CDR2 as SQIVND (reference sequence). The CDR3 totals 14 residues. The CDR3 nucleotides are TGTGCCAGTAGTATCGACAGGTTCAATGAAAAACTGTTTTTT. Translating gives CASSIDRFNEKLFF. The full variable domain, its missing parts supplied by reference TRBV19 and TRBJ1-4, is DGGITQSPKYLFRKEGQNVTLSCEQNLNHDAMYWYRQDPGQGLRLIYYSQIVNDFQKGDIAEGYSVSREKKESFPLTVTSAQKNPTAFYLCASSIDRFNEKLFFGSGTQLSVL.

The genes are TRBV25-1 and TRBJ1-5; 10 bases agree with TRBD1. The CDR3 has 16 amino acids. V gave up 3 bases and J gave up 0 bases; unmatched junction bases: 2. In germline, CDR1 is MGHDK, CDR2 SYGVNS. The CDR3 bases are TGTGCCAGCAGTGAGGGACAGGGGTATAGCAATCAGCCCCAGCATTTT. This translates into CASSEGQGYSNQPQHF. Together with reference TRBV25-1 and TRBJ1-5, the CDR3 gives the full variable domain: EADIYQTPRYLVIGTGKKITLECSQTMGHDKMYWYQQDPGMELHLIHYSYGVNSTEKGDLSSESTVSRIRTEHFPLTLESARPSHTSQYLCASSEGQGYSNQPQHFGDGTRLSIL.

A note on this clone: One end of the junction is discordant with germline, which a read error may explain. The chain employs TRBV28 and TRBJ1-2, with TRBD1 as a possible D gene (5 bases). CDR1 and CDR2 from the germline V gene are MDHEN and SYDVKM. This CDR3 region has 12 residues. The CDR3 nucleotides are TGTGCCAGCAGCCGACTGCGTGACAGACACTGCTTC. Protein product: CASSRLRDRHCF.

This chain joins TRBV7-3 and TRBJ2-6, with 9 bases matching TRBD2. Unmatched junction bases numbered 4, after V lost 4 bases and J lost 0 bases. Germline V gene lookup returns CDR1 SGHTA and CDR2 FQGTGA. The CDR3 sequence is 17 residues long. CDR3 in amino acids: CASSSSGTSSGANVLTF. The CDR3 nucleotides read TGTGCCAGCAGCTCTAGCGGGACTAGCTCTGGGGCCAACGTCCTGACTTTC.

J is TRBJ1-4 and V is TRBV18; TRBD1 aligns across 10 bases. From germline, CDR1 is KGHSH and CDR2 LQKENI. This CDR3 is 15 amino acids long. V gave up 2 bases and J gave up 7 bases; unmatched junction bases: 4. The CDR3: CASSPRGQGIEKLFF. DNA of the CDR3: TGTGCCAGCTCACCAAGGGGACAGGGGATTGAAAAACTGTTTTTT.